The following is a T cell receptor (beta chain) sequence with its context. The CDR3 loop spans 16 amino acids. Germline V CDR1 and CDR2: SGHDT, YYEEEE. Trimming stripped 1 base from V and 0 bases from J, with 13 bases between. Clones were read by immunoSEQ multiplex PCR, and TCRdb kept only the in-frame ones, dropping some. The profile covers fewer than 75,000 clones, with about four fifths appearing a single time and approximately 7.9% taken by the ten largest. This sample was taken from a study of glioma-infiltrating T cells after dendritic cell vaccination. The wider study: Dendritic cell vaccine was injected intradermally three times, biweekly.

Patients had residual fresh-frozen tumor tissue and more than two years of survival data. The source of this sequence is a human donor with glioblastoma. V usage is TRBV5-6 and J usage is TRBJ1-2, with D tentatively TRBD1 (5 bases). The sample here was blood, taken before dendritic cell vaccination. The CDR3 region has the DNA TGTGCCAGCAGCTTGAGGTCAGGGACTCCTAACTATGGCTACACCTTC. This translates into CASSLRSGTPNYGYTF.